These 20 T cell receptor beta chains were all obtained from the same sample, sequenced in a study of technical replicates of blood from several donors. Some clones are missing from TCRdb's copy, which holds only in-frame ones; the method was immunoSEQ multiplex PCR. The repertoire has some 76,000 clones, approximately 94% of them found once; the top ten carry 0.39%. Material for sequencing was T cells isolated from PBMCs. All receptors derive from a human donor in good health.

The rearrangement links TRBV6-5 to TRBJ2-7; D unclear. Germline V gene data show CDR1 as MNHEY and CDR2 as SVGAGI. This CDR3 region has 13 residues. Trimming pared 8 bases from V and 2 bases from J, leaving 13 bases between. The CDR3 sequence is CASGVPAAYEQYF. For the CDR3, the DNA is TGTGCCAGCGGTGTACCGGCGGCCTACGAGCAGTACTTC.

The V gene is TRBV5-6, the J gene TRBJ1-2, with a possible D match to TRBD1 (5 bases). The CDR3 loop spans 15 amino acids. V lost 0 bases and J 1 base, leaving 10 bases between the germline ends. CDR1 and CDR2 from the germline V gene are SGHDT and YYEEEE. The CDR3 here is CASSLGQILNYGYTF. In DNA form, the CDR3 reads TGTGCCAGCAGCTTGGGACAGATACTTAACTATGGCTACACCTTC.

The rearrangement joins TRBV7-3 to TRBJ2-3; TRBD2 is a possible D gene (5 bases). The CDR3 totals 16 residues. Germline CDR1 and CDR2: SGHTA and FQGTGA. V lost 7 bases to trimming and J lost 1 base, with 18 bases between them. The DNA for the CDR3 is TGTGCCAGCACCTCCCGGACGGGGATACGCACAGATACGCAGTATTTT. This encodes CASTSRTGIRTDTQYF.

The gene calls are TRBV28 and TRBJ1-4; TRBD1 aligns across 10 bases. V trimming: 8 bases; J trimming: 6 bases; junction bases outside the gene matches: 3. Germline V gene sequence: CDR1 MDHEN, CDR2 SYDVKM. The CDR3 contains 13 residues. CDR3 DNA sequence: TGTGCCAGCGGGACAGGGGCCTATGAAAAACTGTTTTTT. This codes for CASGTGAYEKLFF.

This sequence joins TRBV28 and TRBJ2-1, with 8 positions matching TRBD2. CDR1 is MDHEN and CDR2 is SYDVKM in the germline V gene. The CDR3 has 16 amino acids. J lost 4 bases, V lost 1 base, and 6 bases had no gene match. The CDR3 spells CASSLLAGSLYNEQFF. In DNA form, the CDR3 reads TGTGCCAGCAGTTTATTAGCGGGATCCTTATACAATGAGCAGTTCTTC.

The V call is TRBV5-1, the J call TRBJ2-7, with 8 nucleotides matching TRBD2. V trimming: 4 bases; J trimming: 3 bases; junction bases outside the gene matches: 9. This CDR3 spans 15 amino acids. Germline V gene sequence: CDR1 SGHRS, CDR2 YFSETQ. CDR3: CASSPTPSGGYEQYF. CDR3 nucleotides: TGCGCCAGCAGCCCCACCCCCAGCGGGGGCTACGAGCAGTACTTC.

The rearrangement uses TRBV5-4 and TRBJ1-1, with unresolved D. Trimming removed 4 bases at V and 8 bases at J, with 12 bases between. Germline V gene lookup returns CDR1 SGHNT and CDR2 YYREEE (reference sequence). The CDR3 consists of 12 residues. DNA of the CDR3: TGTGCCAGCAGCCCCCTCGAGTCGGAAGCTTTCTTT. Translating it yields CASSPLESEAFF.

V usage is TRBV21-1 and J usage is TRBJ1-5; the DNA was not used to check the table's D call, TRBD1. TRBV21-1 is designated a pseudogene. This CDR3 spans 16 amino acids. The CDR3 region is CASSPSPGQGHQPQHF. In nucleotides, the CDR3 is TGTGCCAGCAGCCCGAGCCCGGGACAGGGCCATCAGCCCCAGCATTTT.

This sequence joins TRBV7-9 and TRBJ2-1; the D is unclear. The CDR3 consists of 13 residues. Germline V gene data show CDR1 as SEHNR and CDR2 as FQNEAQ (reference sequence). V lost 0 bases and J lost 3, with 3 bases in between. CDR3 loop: CASSLASYNEQFF. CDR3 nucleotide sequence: TGTGCCAGCAGCTTAGCCAGCTACAATGAGCAGTTCTTC. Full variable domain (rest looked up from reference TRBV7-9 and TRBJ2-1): DTGVSQNPRHKITKRGQNVTFRCDPISEHNRLYWYRQTLGQGPEFLTYFQNEAQLEKSRLLSDRFSAERPKGSFSTLEIQRTEQGDSAMYLCASSLASYNEQFFGPGTRLTVL.

The CDR3 sequence is CASSGQISSYEQYF. For the CDR3, the DNA is TGTGCCAGCAGTGGACAGATCAGCTCCTACGAGCAGTACTTC. V and J are TRBV6-1 and TRBJ2-7; TRBD1 is a possible D gene (5 bases). CDR3 size: 14 residues. Trimming removed 4 bases from V and 0 bases from J, with 10 bases in between. Germline loops: CDR1 MNHNS, CDR2 SASEGT.

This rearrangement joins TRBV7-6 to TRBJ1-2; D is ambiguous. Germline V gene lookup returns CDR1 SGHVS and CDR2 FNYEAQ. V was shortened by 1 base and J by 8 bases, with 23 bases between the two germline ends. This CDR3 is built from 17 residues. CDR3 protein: CASSLELSSKFPIGYTF. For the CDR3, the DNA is TGTGCCAGCAGCTTAGAACTTTCGTCGAAGTTCCCTATAGGCTACACCTTC. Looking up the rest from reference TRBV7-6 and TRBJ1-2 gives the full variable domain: GAGVSQSPRYKVTKRGQDVALRCDPISGHVSLYWYRQALGQGPEFLTYFNYEAQQDKSGLPNDRFSAERPEGSISTLTIQRTEQRDSAMYRCASSLELSSKFPIGYTFGSGTRLTVV.

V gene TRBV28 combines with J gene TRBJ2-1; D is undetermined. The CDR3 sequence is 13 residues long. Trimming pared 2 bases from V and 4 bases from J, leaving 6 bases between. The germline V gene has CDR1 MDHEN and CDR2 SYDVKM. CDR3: CASSLAEYNEQFF. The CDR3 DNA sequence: TGTGCCAGCAGTTTAGCGGAGTACAATGAGCAGTTCTTC.

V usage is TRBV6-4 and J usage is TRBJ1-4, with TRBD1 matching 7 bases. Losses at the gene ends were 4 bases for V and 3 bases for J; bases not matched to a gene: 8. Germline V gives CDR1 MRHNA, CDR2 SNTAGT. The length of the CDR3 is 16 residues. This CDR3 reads CASSVLRTGANEKLFF. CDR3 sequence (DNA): TGTGCCAGCAGTGTCCTAAGGACAGGCGCTAATGAAAAACTGTTTTTT.

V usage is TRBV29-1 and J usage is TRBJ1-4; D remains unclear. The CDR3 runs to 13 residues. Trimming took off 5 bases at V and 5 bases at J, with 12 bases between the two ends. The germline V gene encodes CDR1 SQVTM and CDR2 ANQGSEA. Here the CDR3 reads CSVFGGSNEKLFF. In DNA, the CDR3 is TGCAGCGTTTTCGGCGGTTCGAATGAAAAACTGTTTTTT. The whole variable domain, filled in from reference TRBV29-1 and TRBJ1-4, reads SAVISQKPSRDICQRGTSLTIQCQVDSQVTMMFWYRQQPGQSLTLIATANQGSEATYESGFVIDKFPISRPNLTFSTLTVSNMSPEDSSIYLCSVFGGSNEKLFFGSGTQLSVL.

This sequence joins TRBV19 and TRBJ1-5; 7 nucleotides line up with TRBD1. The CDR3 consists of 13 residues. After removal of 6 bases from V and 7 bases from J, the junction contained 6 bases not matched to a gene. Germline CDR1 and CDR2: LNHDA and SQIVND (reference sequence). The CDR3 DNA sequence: TGTGCCAGTAGGACAGACAGGGAACAGCCCCAGCATTTT. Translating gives CASRTDREQPQHF.

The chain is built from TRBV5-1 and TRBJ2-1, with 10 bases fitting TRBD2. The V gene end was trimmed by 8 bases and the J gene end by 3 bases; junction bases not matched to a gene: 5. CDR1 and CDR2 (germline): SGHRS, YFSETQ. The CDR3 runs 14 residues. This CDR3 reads CASRAGGFYNEQFF. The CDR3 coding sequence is TGCGCCAGTAGAGCGGGGGGGTTCTACAATGAGCAGTTCTTC.

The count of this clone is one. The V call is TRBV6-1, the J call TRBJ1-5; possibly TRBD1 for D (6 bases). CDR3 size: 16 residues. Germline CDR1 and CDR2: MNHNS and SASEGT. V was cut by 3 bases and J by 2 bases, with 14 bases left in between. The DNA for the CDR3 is TGTGCCAGCAGTGAGTGGGGGCTGGAGGGCAATCAGCCCCAGCATTTT. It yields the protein CASSEWGLEGNQPQHF.

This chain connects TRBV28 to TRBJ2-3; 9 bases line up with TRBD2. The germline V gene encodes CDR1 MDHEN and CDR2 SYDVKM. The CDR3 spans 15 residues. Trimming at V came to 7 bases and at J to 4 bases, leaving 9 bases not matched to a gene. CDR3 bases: TGTGCCAGCAAGCCGGGACTAGCAAGGGCAGATACGCAGTATTTT. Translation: CASKPGLARADTQYF.

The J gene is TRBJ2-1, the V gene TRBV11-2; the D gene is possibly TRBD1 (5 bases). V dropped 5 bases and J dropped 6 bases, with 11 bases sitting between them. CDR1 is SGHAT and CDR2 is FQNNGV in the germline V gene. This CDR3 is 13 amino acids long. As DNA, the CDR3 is TGTGCCAGCAGCCCAGGGCCTAGCAATGAGCAGTTCTTC. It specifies CASSPGPSNEQFF.

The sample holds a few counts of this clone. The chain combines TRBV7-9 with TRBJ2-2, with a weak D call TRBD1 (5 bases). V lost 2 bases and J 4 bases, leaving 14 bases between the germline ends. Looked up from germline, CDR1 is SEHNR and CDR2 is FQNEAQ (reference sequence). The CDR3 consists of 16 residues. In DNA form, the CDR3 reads TGTGCCAGCAGCTTAAGCAGGGATAGGAGCACCGGGGAGCTGTTTTTT. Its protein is CASSLSRDRSTGELFF.